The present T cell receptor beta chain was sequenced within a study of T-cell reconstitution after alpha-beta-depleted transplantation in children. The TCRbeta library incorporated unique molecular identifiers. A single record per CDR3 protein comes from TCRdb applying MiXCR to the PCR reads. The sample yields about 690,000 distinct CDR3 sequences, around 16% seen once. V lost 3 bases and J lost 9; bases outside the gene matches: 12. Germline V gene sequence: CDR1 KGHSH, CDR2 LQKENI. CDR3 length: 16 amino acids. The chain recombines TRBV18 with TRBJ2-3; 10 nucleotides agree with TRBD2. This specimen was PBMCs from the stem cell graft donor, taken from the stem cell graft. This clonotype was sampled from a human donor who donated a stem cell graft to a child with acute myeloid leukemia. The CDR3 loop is CASSPQRGGSSLTQYF. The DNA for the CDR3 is TGTGCCAGCTCACCTCAGCGGGGGGGTTCCTCTCTGACGCAGTATTTT.